This T cell receptor (beta chain) appears in the sequencing data of a study of blood T cell repertoires in COVID-19. Clones were sequenced by immunoSEQ multiplex PCR, and TCRdb holds only the in-frame ones, with some missing. Among hundreds of thousands of clones, 70% to 90% were seen once, and the ten largest hold 7.8%. This CDR3 is built from 12 residues. Germline CDR1 and CDR2: SGHAT and FQNNGV. V was clipped by 5 bases and J by 10 bases, with 12 bases between them. Material: peripheral blood. The sequence came from a woman aged 50 to 60 who had recovered from COVID-19. The chain is built from TRBV11-2 and TRBJ1-5; D ambiguous. The CDR3 sequence: CASSPRREPQHF. CDR3 DNA: TGTGCCAGCAGCCCCCGCCGGGAACCCCAGCATTTT.